This T cell receptor (gamma chain) was captured by sequencing in a study of intestinal T cells in coeliac disease (dated by TCRdb to 2019 to 2021). For the study in its entirety: In the TRG cohort, the mean age of coeliac patients was around 17 years compared with around 55 years for controls, so the coeliac patients were much younger than the controls. Duodenal biopsies from about ten coeliac disease patients and about ten non-coeliac controls were included in the TCR-delta (TRD) cohort. Duodenal biopsies from fewer than 40 coeliac disease patients and 21 non-coeliac controls made up a second, larger TCR-gamma (TRG) cohort.

For each case, genomic DNA was extracted from ten 5-um FFPE scrolls with the QIAamp DNA FFPE tissue kit. Classification of coeliac disease based on the TCR repertoire was tested using fully anonymised formalin-fixed paraffin-embedded duodenal biopsies that were surplus to diagnostic needs. Receptors were amplified or captured by multiplex PCR. Instrument used: Ion Torrent PGM. TRG repertoires were amplified from around 0.2 ug of biopsy DNA using the LymphoTrack kit, whose primers carry Illumina adapters. TRG amplicons were cleaned up with AMPure XP beads, measured on a 2100 Bioanalyzer, and combined in equimolar amounts. TRG libraries were sequenced on an Ion PGM instrument. As for how the authors treated the data: Reads in which more than 10% of nucleotides fell below the per-patient third-quartile quality score were removed with FastX. Alignment of reads was performed with IMGT/HighV-QUEST so that V, D and J genes were assigned, CDR3 regions were identified and functionality was assessed. After the sequences were translated into amino acids, every sequence predicted to be non-functional was thrown out. CDR3s were split into kmers with and without positional annotation, PCA was performed on kmer frequencies, and samples were clustered using all 1023 combinations of PCs 1-10. Classification was validated by leave-one-out cross-validation, re-optimising parameters on the remaining samples each time. Using the vegan R package, Shannon diversity was calculated from repeated random subsamples whose size matched the lowest read count. Clonotypes were called again by TCRdb from the public reads via CATT, and duplicate nucleotide sequences were then merged into one entry. The V and J calls follow TCRdb's processing rather than the paper's. The sample table contains 1,500 or so gamma-chain clones; only one count was recorded for under 75% of them. In total, the top ten clones hold about 5.4% of the sample.

Results the study describes overall, beyond this receptor: FFPE-derived DNA was found to be relatively degraded, and loss of a proportion of TCR sequences in each sample was likely caused by this degradation. Clustering based on TRG put most of the roughly 54 biopsies (about 94%) in the right class, and the reported leave-one-out accuracy was roughly 90%. Repeated CDR3 amino acid sequences could not be distinguished from PCR duplicates in the analysis. All 20 or so biopsies in training were correctly classified by TRD kmer-based clustering, and a leave-one-out accuracy of approximately 89% was reported. Coeliac and control groups differed significantly in age, although an age-split analysis did not yield significant classification.

This clone is judged large (0.1 to 1%). The target of this receptor is not known. Sequence at one end of the junction differs from germline and may be a read error. Input material: a duodenal biopsy. The receptor was isolated from a human donor with celiac disease.

Here is the DNA: TGTGCCACCCGGGATTGGATCAAGACGTTT. Translated, this is CATRDWIKTF. The rearrangement joined TRGV8 to TRGJP2. The CDR3 sequence holds 10 residues, the cysteine and phenylalanine included. Kept here is only the CDR3 DNA, which spans 30 bases and is read in frame from base 1. The germline V gene yields VENAVY for CDR1 and YDSYNSRV for CDR2.